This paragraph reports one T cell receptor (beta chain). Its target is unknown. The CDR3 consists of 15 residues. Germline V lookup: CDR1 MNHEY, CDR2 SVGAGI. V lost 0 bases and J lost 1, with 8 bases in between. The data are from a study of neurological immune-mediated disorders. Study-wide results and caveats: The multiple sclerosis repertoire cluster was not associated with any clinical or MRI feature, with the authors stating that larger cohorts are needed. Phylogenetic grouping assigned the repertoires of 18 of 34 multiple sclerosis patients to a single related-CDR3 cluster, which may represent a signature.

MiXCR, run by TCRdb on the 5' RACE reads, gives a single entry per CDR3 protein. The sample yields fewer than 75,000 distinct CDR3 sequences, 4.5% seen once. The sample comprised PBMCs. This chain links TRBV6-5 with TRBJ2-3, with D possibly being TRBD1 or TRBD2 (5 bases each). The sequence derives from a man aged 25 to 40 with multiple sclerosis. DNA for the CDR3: TGTGCCAGCAGTTACTCGAGGGGAGGCACAGATACGCAGTATTTT. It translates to CASSYSRGGTDTQYF.